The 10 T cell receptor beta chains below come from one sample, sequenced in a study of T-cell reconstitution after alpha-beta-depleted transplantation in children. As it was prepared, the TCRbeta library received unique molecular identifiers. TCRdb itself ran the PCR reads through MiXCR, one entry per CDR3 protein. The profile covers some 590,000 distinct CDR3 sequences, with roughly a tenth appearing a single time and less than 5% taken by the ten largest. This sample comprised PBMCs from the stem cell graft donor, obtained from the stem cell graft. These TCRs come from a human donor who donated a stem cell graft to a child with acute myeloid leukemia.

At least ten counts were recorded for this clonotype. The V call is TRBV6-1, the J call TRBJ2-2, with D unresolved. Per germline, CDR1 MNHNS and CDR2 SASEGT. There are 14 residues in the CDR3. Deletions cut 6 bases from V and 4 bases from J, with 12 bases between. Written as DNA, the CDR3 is TGTGCCAGCAGAACATCAGGTGTCACCGGGGAGCTGTTTTTT. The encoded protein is CASRTSGVTGELFF.

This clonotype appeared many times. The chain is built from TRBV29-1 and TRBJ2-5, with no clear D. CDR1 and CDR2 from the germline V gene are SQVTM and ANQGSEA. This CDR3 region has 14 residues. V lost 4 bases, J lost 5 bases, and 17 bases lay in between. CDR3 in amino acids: CSVAGGPIGETQYF. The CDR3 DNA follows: TGCAGCGTTGCGGGCGGCCCGATTGGCGAGACCCAGTACTTC.

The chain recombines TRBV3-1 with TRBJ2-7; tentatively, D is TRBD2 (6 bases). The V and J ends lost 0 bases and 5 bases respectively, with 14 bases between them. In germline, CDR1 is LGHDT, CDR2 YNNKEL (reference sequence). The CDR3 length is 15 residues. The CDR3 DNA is TGTGCCAGCAGCCAAGAGTTTGGAGCGGGCGACGAGCAGTACTTC. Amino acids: CASSQEFGAGDEQYF.

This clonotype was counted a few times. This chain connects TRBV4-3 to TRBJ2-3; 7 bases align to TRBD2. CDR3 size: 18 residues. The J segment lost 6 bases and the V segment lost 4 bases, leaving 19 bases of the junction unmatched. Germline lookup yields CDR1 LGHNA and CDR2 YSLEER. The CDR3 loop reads CASSPKIAGVGLLDTQYF. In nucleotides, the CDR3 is TGCGCCAGCAGCCCGAAGATTGCGGGAGTAGGGCTTTTGGATACGCAGTATTTT.

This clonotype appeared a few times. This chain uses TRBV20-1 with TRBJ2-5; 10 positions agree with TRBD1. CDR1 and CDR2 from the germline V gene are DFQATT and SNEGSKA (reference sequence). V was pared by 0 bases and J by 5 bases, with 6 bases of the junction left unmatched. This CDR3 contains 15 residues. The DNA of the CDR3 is TGCAGTGCTAGAGATCTAGGGACAGGGGCTGAGACCCAGTACTTC. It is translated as CSARDLGTGAETQYF.

The CDR3 here is CVVTGNTIYF. The CDR3 coding sequence is TGTGTGGTAACTGGAAACACCATATATTTT. The chain is built from TRBV28 and TRBJ1-3; D is unclear. The CDR3 runs to 10 residues. In germline, CDR1 is MDHEN, CDR2 SYDVKM.

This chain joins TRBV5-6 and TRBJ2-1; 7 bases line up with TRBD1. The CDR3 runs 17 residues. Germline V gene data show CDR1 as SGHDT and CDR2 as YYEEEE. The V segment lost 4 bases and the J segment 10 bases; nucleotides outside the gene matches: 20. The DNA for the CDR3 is TGTGCCAGCAGCCCGAAGCTTAGGCCTACAGGGGCGCGAGAGCAGTTCTTC. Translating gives CASSPKLRPTGAREQFF.

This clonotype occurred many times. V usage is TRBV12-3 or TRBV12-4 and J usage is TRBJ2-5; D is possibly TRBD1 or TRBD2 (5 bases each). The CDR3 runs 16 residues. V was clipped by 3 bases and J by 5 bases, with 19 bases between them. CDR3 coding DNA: TGTGCCAGCAGTTTTAACTCGGGAAGGGGTAGGGAGACCCAGTACTTC. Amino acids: CASSFNSGRGRETQYF.

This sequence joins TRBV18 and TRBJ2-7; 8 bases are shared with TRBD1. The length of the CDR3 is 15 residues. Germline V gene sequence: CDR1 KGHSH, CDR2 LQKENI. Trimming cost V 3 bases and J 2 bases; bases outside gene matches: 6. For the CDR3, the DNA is TGTGCCAGCTCACCCGGACAGGGATCGACCTACGAGCAGTACTTC. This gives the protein CASSPGQGSTYEQYF.

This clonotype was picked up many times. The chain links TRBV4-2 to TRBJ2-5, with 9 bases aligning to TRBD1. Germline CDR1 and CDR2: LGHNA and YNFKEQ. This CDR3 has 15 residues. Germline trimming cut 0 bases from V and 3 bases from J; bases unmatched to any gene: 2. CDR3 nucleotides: TGTGCCAGCAGCCAAGAAGACAGGGGGGAAGAGACCCAGTACTTC. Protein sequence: CASSQEDRGEETQYF.